Listed below are T cell receptor beta chains from one sample, sequenced in a study of blood T cell repertoires in COVID-19. Some clones are missing from TCRdb's copy, which holds only in-frame ones; the method was immunoSEQ multiplex PCR. This table holds under 80,000 clones, about 88% found once. The sample comprised peripheral blood. The source of these receptors is a man in his 70s with active COVID-19. The conserved cysteine and the conserved F or W are not part of the CDR3 here.

j_call,v_call,cdr3_aa
TRBJ2-7,TRBV27,ASSPHGYEQY
TRBJ2-7,TRBV6-1,ASSEAGGKSEQY
TRBJ2-7,TRBV28,ASTRGYEQY
TRBJ2-1,TRBV2,ASSGAGSGRWVEQF
TRBJ2-7,TRBV4-1,ASSQGSPLLVGGSYEQY
TRBJ2-3,TRBV24-1,ATSDPAPAGGTDTQY
TRBJ2-7,TRBV28,ASSPPGGFDSYEQY
TRBJ2-1,TRBV11-3,ASSLGKDRSEQF
TRBJ2-7,TRBV11-3,ASSTGQGEQY
TRBJ2-1,TRBV18,ASSPPTSRYNEQF
TRBJ1-1,TRBV28,ASSPDSFWNTEAF
TRBJ1-2,TRBV4-3,ASSGGSRTNYGYT
TRBJ2-7,TRBV28,ASSSPAPAGSRYEQY
TRBJ1-2,TRBV30,AWSLGQHGYT
TRBJ2-3,TRBV5-1,ASSPGETHSSDTQY
TRBJ1-3,TRBV7-2,ASSRPGANTIY
TRBJ2-7,TRBV7-2,ASSLASAAYEQY
TRBJ2-1,TRBV11-3,ASSLAGGPGGEQF
TRBJ2-7,TRBV4-2,ASSQGPYEQY
TRBJ2-2,TRBV7-6,ASSSLAGVAGELF
TRBJ2-7,TRBV6-2/TRBV6-3,ASSFSSGSSYEQY
TRBJ2-7,TRBV10-3,AIGGAGGTYEQY
TRBJ2-1,TRBV18,ASSSSGQGGGEQF
TRBJ2-5,TRBV19,ASSIGGRGGTQY
TRBJ2-7,TRBV9,ASSDTGQGVVQY
TRBJ2-3,TRBV5-1,ASSLQSGTDTQY
TRBJ2-1,TRBV7-3,ASSPQGAGVGEQF
TRBJ2-7,TRBV23-1,ASSLTTGARPTYEQY
TRBJ2-1,TRBV24-1,ATSAPPGNEQF
TRBJ1-2,TRBV7-2,ASSSQGVDGYT
TRBJ2-7,TRBV7-3,ASSLGKMAVHEQY